These T cell receptor beta chains were read from a single sample in a study of T cells after yellow fever vaccination. TCRdb processed the 5' RACE reads anew with MiXCR; each CDR3 protein has one entry. This sample has approximately 150,000 distinct CDR3 sequences; about 6.2% occur once, and the top ten carry just under 3%. The material sequenced was CD4+ T cells sorted from PBMCs, taken on the day of the first yellow fever vaccination. Receptor source: a man aged 18 to 30 who received the YFV17D yellow fever vaccine. Each CDR3 is given with its conserved first and last residue. A D gene is named only where the DNA matches it firmly. Size is stated for part of the rows, as once, few or many counts, or as a class when the clone is expanded.

>TRBV9|-|TRBJ1-1|-
TGTGCCAGCAGCAGGGACCCCAACTCTGAAGCTTTCTTT
CASSRDPNSEAFF
>TRBV20-1|-|TRBJ2-5|-
TGCAGTGCACGGGACAAAGAGACCCAGTACTTC
CSARDKETQYF
>TRBV15|-|TRBJ2-5|-
TGTGCCACCAGCAGAGATACCGTTGAGACCCAGTACTTC
CATSRDTVETQYF
>TRBV6-1|many|TRBJ2-4|-
TGTGCCAGCAGTGGACAGACCAAAAACATTCAGTACTTC
CASSGQTKNIQYF
>TRBV7-2|few|TRBJ2-7|TRBD2
TGTGCCAGCAGCTTGGGCGGGGGGGCCTACGAGCAGTACTTC
CASSLGGGAYEQYF
>TRBV12-3/TRBV12-4|few|TRBJ2-2|TRBD2
TGTGCCAGCAGGGGGCAAGCGGGGGGTACGAACACCGGGGAGCTGTTTTTT
CASRGQAGGTNTGELFF
>TRBV20-1|-|TRBJ1-1|-
TGCAGTGCTAGAGGGGTAGCCAACACTGAAGCTTTCTTT
CSARGVANTEAFF
>TRBV6-6|few|TRBJ2-3|-
TGTGCCAGCAGACCCTCAGTGGATACGCAGTATTTT
CASRPSVDTQYF
>TRBV7-8|many|TRBJ2-2|TRBD2
TGTGCCAGCAGGGCTCGCTTAGGGAGGGGGAACACCGGGGAGCTGTTTTTT
CASRARLGRGNTGELFF
>TRBV7-2|-|TRBJ1-1|-
TGTGCCAGCAGCTTAGCAGGACGGAACACTGAAGCTTTCTTT
CASSLAGRNTEAFF
>TRBV4-2|many|TRBJ2-1|-
TGTGCCAGCAGCCAAGATGACGGCTCCTACAATGAGCAGTTCTTC
CASSQDDGSYNEQFF
>TRBV4-3|-|TRBJ2-1|-
TGCGCCAGCAGCCAAAGGAGGCCTAGGAATGAGCAGTTCTTC
CASSQRRPRNEQFF
>TRBV14|many|TRBJ1-4|TRBD1
TGTGCCAGCAGCCAACTATACGAACAGGGGTCGGGGGAAAAACTGTTTTTT
CASSQLYEQGSGEKLFF
>TRBV27|many|TRBJ1-1|-
TGTGCCAGCAGTTCAGACAGTTGGGGTCCCCGAAGAGCTTTCTTT
CASSSDSWGPRRAFF
>TRBV7-2|many|TRBJ2-1|TRBD2
TGTGCCAGCAGCTTTGGACTAGCGGGGGGGTACAATGAGCAGTTCTTC
CASSFGLAGGYNEQFF
>TRBV7-8|many|TRBJ2-7|-
TGTGCCAGCAGCTTAGTACGGAATAGTTACGAGCAGTACTTC
CASSLVRNSYEQYF
>TRBV7-9|few|TRBJ1-1|TRBD1
TGTGCCGGCAGACAGGGGAACACTGAAGCTTTCTTT
CAGRQGNTEAFF
>TRBV6-5|many|TRBJ2-1|-
TGTGCCAGCAGTTACTGGGGGGGGGCCAATGAGCAGTTCTTC
CASSYWGGANEQFF
>TRBV12-3/TRBV12-4|-|TRBJ1-2|TRBD1
TGTGCCAGCAGTTTTTCTCAGGGGGCGCATGGCTACACCTTC
CASSFSQGAHGYTF
>TRBV12-3/TRBV12-4|-|TRBJ1-5|-
TGTGCCAGCAGTTTCCCGGGTCAGCCCCAGCATTTT
CASSFPGQPQHF
>TRBV14|many|TRBJ2-3|-
TGTGCCAGCAGCCAAGCCTTGCTAGCGTCAGATACGCAGTATTTT
CASSQALLASDTQYF
>TRBV4-2|many|TRBJ1-1|TRBD1
TGTGCCAGCAGCCGGAACAGGGGGTGGACTGAAGCTTTCTTT
CASSRNRGWTEAFF
>TRBV2|many|TRBJ2-5|-
TGTGCCAGCGGGCTTATCGGGGAGATGGAGACCCAGTACTTC
CASGLIGEMETQYF
>TRBV20-1|many|TRBJ2-2|-
TGCAGTGCTAGTTCTCCCAGGGGCCCCGGGGAGCTGTTTTTT
CSASSPRGPGELFF
>TRBV5-6|few|TRBJ1-2|TRBD1
TGTGCCAGCAGAAAACAGGGGAACTATGGCTACACCTTC
CASRKQGNYGYTF
>TRBV18|-|TRBJ2-5|TRBD1
TGTGCCAGCTCCCCAAGACAGGCGACAGGGGCAGAGACCCAGTACTTC
CASSPRQATGAETQYF
>TRBV24-1|many|TRBJ2-3|-
TGTGCCACCTCGGGACACACCGAGGCAGATACGCAGTATTTT
CATSGHTEADTQYF
>TRBV18|-|TRBJ1-6|TRBD1
TGTGCCAGCTCACCACTCGGCAGGGGGAATTCACCCCTCCACTTT
CASSPLGRGNSPLHF
>TRBV7-9|many|TRBJ1-1|-
TGTGCCAGCAGCTTAGAAGGTAGCACTGAAGCTTTCTTT
CASSLEGSTEAFF
>TRBV25-1|many|TRBJ2-5|-
TGTGCCAGCAGTGCCGCGACGCCCCAAGAGACCCAGTACTTC
CASSAATPQETQYF
>TRBV12-3/TRBV12-4|-|TRBJ1-2|-
TGTGCCAGCAGTTCGGGCCGGGACACTTATGGCTACACCTTC
CASSSGRDTYGYTF
>TRBV29-1|few|TRBJ2-3|-
TGCAGCGTTGAAGACCCCCGGAGGTCGGATACGCAGTATTTT
CSVEDPRRSDTQYF
>TRBV4-3|many|TRBJ2-3|-
TGCGCCAGCAGCCCTGCGCGAGAGCGGAGCACAGATACGCAGTATTTT
CASSPARERSTDTQYF